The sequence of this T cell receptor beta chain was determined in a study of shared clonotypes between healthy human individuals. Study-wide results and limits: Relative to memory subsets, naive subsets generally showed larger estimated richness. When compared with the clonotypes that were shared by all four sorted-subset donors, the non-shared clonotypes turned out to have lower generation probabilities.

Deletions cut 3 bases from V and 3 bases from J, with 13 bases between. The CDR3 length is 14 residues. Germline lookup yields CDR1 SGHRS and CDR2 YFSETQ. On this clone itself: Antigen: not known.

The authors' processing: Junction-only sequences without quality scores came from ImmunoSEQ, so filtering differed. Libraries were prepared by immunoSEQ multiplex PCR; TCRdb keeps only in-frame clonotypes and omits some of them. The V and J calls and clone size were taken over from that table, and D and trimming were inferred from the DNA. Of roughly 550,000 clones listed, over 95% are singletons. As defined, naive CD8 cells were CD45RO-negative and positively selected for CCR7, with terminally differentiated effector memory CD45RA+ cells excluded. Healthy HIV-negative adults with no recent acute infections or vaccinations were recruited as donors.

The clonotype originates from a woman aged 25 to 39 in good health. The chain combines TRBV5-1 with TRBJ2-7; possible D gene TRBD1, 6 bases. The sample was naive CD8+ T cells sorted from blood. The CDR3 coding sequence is TGCGCCAGCAGCTACGGTACAGGGAACTACGAGCAGTACTTC. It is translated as CASSYGTGNYEQYF.